This T cell receptor (beta chain) is drawn from a study of human T cells and chemical hapten exposure. Study summary: An area of 2 cm by less than 2.5 cm on upper inner arm skin received 2% DPC for sensitization. During the approximately 23-week study period, patients had diphenylcyclopropenone applied to the scalp every week. The study, taken as a whole, reports: Among expanded TCRs, significantly more large CDR3 similarity clusters formed than among controls.

TCRdb processed the RACE reads anew with MiXCR; each CDR3 protein has one entry. This sample has about 120,000 distinct CDR3 sequences, with less than 15% found just once. The time point was: pre-sensitization, week 0. Treatment given: therapeutic diphenylcyclopropenone sensitization with weekly scalp DPC. The donor pool consisted of alopecia patients aged 18 to 70 years, considered suitable for DPC. Per the germline V gene, CDR1 is DFQATT and CDR2 is SNEGSKA (reference sequence). The CDR3 covers 13 residues. The V and J ends lost 5 bases and 0 bases respectively, with 8 bases between them. Regarding this clonotype: Its antigen remains unknown.

This chain uses TRBV20-1 with TRBJ1-3; no reliable D call. The sequencing used whole blood, collected in connection with sensitization to the hapten diphenylcyclopropenone (DPC). The sequence derives from a woman between 18 and 29 years old with alopecia areata. Some clones in this sample may be carry-over from other donors' samples. CDR3 in amino acids: CSAPTGSGNTIYF. CDR3 DNA: TGCAGTGCTCCGACCGGCTCTGGAAACACCATATATTTT.